This T cell receptor beta chain was recovered during a study of shared clonotypes between healthy human individuals. Trimming at V came to 6 bases and at J to 2 bases, leaving 9 bases not matched to a gene. CDR3 size: 15 residues. The germline V gene encodes CDR1 MNHEY and CDR2 SVGAGI. General study results and limits: Against clonotypes common to all four donors, non-shared ones had lower generation probabilities. Clonotype sharing among donors, it was expected, would be affected by sequencing depth.

Original data processing: Owing to the provision of junction-only sequences devoid of quality scores by immunoSEQ, filtering differed. Produced via immunoSEQ multiplex PCR; TCRdb's table is partial and in-frame only. That table is the source of V, J and clone size, and D and trimming were worked out from the DNA. The profile shows about 600,000 clones, roughly 97% of them singletons. Every one of the donors was a Caucasian adult that lived in Nashville, Tennessee. A note on this clone: Its antigen remains unidentified.

Sequenced input: naive CD4+ T cells sorted from blood. The subset denotes: CD45RA+ positively selected. This chain links TRBV6-5 with TRBJ2-7; 8 bases map to TRBD2. The clonotype comes from a woman in her twenties or thirties in good health. CDR3 coding DNA: TGTGCCAGCAGGACCGCCGGGGGGGATCCCTACGAGCAGTACTTC. Translated, it gives CASRTAGGDPYEQYF.